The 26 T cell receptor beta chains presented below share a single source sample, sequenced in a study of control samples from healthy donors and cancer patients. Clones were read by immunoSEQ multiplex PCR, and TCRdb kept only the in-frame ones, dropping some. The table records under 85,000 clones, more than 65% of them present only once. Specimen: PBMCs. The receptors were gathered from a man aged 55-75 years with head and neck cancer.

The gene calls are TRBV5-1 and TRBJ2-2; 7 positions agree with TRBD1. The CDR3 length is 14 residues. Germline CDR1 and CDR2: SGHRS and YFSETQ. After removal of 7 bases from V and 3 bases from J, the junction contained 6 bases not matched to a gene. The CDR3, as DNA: TGCGCCAGCGTTGACAGGGTCGACACCGGGGAGCTGTTTTTT. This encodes CASVDRVDTGELFF.

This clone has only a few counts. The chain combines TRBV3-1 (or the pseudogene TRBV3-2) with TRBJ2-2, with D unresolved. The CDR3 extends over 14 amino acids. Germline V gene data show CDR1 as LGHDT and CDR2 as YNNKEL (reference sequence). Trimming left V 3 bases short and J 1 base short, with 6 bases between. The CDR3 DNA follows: TGTGCCAGCAGCCACGCCAAGAACACCGGGGAGCTGTTTTTT. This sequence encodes CASSHAKNTGELFF.

CDR3 protein: CASRPGNTEAFF. CDR3 nucleotide sequence: TGTGCCAGTAGGCCGGGGAACACTGAAGCTTTCTTT. The rearrangement joins TRBV19 to TRBJ1-1, with no clear D. The CDR3 is 12 amino acids. The V end was cut by 6 bases, the J end by 1 base, with 6 bases between. In germline, CDR1 is LNHDA, CDR2 SQIVND (reference sequence).

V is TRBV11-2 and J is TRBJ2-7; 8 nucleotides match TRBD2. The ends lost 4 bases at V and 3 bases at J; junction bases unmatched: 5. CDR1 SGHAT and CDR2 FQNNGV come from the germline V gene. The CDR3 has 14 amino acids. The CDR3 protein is CASSSSGSNYEQYF. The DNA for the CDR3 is TGTGCCAGCAGCTCAAGCGGGAGTAACTACGAGCAGTACTTC. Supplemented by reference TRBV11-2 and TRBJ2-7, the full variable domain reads EAGVAQSPRYKIIEKRQSVAFWCNPISGHATLYWYQQILGQGPKLLIQFQNNGVVDDSQLPKDRFSAERLKGVDSTLKIQPAKLEDSAVYLCASSSSGSNYEQYFGPGTRLTVT.

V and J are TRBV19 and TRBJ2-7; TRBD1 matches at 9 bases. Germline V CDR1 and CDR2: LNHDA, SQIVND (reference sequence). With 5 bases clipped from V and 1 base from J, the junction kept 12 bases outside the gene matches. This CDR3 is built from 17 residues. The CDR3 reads CASSYRGPRLGSYEQYF. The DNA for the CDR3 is TGTGCCAGTAGTTACAGGGGGCCTCGCTTGGGGTCCTACGAGCAGTACTTC.

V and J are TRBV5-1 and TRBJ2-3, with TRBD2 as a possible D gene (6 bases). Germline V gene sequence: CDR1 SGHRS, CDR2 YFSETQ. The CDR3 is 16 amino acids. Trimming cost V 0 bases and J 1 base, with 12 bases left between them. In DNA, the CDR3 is TGCGCCAGCAGCTTGGGGGGACCTAGCGGCACAGATACGCAGTATTTT. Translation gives CASSLGGPSGTDTQYF.

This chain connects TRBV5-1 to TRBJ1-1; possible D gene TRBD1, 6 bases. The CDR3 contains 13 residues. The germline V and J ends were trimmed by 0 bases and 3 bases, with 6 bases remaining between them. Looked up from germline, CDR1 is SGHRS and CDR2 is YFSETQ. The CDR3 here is CASSLDRDTEAFF. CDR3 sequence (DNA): TGCGCCAGCAGCTTGGACAGGGACACTGAAGCTTTCTTT.

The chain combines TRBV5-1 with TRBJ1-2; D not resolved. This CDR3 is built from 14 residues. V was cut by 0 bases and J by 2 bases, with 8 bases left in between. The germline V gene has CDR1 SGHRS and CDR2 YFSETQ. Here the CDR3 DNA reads TGCGCCAGCAGCTTGGTGACACCGAACTATGGCTACACCTTC. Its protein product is CASSLVTPNYGYTF.

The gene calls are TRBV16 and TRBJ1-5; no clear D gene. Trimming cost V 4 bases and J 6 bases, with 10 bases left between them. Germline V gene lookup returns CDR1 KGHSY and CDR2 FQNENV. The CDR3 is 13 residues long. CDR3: CASSPSIGQPQHF. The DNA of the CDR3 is TGTGCCAGCAGCCCGTCGATCGGTCAGCCCCAGCATTTT.

The CDR3 is CASSSTGNVQETQYF. The CDR3 DNA sequence: TGTGCCAGCAGCTCTACAGGGAACGTACAAGAGACCCAGTACTTC. The chain is built from TRBV3-1 (or the pseudogene TRBV3-2) and TRBJ2-5; a weak D match, TRBD1 (6 bases). CDR1 and CDR2 from the germline V gene are LGHDT and YNNKEL (reference sequence). The germline V and J ends were trimmed by 5 bases and 2 bases, with 15 bases remaining between them. The CDR3 length is 15 residues.

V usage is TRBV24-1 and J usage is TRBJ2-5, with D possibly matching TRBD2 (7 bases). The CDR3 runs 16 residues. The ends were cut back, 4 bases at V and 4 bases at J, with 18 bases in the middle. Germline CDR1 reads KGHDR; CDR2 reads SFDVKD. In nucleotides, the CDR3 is TGTGCCACCAGTGAGCAACCAAGGGGGGGTGTAGAGACCCAGTACTTC. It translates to CATSEQPRGGVETQYF.

CDR3 protein: CASSWTSEETQYF. The CDR3 DNA sequence: TGTGCCAGCTCCTGGACTAGCGAAGAGACCCAGTACTTC. The rearrangement links TRBV18 to TRBJ2-5, with TRBD2 matching 9 bases. The V gene end was trimmed by 6 bases and the J gene end by 3 bases; junction bases not matched to a gene: 2. Germline CDR1 KGHSH, CDR2 LQKENI. The CDR3 consists of 13 residues.

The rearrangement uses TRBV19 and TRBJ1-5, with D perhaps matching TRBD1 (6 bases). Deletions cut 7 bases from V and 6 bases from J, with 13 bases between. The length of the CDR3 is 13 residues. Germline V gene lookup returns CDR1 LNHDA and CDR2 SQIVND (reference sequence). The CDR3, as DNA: TGTGCCAGTACTGGGACAAGGGGTCAGCCCCAGCATTTT. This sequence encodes CASTGTRGQPQHF.

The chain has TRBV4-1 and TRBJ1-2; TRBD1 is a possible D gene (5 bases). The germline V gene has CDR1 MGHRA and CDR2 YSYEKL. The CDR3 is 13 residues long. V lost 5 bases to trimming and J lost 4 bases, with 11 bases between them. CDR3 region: CASSSGTSYGYTF. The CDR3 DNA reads TGCGCCAGCAGCTCCGGGACCTCCTATGGCTACACCTTC.

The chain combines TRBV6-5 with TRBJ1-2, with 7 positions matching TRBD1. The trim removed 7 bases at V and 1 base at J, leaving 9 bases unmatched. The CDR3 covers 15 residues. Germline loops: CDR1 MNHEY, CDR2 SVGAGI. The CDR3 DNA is TGTGCCAGCACCCGCGACAGGGATGTTAACTATGGCTACACCTTC. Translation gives CASTRDRDVNYGYTF.

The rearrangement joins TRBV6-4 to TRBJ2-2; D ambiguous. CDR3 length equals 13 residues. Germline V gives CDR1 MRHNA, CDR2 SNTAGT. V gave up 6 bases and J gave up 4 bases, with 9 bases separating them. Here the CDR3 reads CASRAPVTGELFF. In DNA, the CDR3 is TGTGCCAGCAGGGCCCCGGTCACCGGGGAGCTGTTTTTT.

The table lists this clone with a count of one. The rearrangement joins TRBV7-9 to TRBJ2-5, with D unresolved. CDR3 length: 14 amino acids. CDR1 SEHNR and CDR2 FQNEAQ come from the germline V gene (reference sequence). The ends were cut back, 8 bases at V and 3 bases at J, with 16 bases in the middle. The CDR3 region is CASGPAFREETQYF. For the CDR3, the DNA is TGTGCCAGCGGCCCGGCGTTTCGAGAAGAGACCCAGTACTTC.

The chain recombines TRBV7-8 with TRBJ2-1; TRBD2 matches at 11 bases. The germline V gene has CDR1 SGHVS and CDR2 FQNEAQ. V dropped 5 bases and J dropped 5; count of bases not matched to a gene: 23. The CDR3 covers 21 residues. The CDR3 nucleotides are TGTGCCAGCAGCCCCTCGCTAGCGGGAGGCTCATCCCATTCAAAAAACAATGAGCAGTTCTTC. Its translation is CASSPSLAGGSSHSKNNEQFF. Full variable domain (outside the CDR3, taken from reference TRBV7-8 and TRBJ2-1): GAGVSQSPRYKVAKRGQDVALRCDPISGHVSLFWYQQALGQGPEFLTYFQNEAQLDKSGLPSDRFFAERPEGSVSTLKIQRTQQEDSAVYLCASSPSLAGGSSHSKNNEQFFGPGTRLTVL.

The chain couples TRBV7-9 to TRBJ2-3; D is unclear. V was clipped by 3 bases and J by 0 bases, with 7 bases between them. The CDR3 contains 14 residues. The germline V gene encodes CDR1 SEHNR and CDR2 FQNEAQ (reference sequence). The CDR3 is CASSFGTSTDTQYF. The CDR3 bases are TGTGCCAGCAGCTTTGGAACTAGCACAGATACGCAGTATTTT.

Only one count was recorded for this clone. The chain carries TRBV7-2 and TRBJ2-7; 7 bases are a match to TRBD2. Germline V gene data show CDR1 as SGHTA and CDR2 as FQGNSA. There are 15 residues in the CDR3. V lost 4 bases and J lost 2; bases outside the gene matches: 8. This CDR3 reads CASSSGLVRAYEQYF. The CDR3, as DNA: TGTGCCAGCAGCTCCGGACTAGTGAGGGCCTACGAGCAGTACTTC.

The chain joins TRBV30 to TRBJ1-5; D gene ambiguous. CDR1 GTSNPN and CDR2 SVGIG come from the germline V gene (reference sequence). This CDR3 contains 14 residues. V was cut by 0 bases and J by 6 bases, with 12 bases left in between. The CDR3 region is CAWSVMVEGQPQHF. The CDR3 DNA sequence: TGTGCCTGGAGTGTAATGGTTGAGGGTCAGCCCCAGCATTTT.

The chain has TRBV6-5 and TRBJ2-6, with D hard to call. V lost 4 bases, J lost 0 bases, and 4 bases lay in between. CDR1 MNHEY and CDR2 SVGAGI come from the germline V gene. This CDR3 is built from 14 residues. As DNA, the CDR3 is TGTGCCAGCAGTTTTTTCTCTGGGGCCAACGTCCTGACTTTC. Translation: CASSFFSGANVLTF.

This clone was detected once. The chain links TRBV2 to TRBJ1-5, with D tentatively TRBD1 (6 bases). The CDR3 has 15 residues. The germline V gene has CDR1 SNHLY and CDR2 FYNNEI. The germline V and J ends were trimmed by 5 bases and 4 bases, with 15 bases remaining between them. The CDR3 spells CASSKQGRPNQPQHF. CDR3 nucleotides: TGTGCCAGCAGTAAACAGGGAAGGCCTAATCAGCCCCAGCATTTT.

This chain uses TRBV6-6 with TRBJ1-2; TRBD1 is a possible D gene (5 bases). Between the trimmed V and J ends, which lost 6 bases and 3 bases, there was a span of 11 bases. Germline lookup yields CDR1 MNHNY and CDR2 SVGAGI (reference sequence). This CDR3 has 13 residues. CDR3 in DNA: TGTGCCAGCAGCTCAATGGGGGACTATGGCTACACCTTC. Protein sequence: CASSSMGDYGYTF.

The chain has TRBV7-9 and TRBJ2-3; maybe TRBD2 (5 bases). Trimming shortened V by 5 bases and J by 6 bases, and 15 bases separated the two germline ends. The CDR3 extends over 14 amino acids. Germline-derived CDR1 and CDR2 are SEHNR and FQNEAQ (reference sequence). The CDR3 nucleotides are TGTGCCAGCAGCCCAAGGACTTTAGGTGATACGCAGTATTTT. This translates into CASSPRTLGDTQYF.

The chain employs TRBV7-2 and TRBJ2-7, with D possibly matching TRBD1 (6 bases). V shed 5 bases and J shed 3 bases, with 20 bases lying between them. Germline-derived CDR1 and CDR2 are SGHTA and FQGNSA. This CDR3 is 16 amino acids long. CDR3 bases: TGTGCCAGCAGCCACGATCCGAGACAGGCGTTCTACGAGCAGTACTTC. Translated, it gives CASSHDPRQAFYEQYF.